The clone carrying this T cell receptor (beta chain) was seen many times. These data belong to a study of T-cell memory formation after mild COVID-19. The CDR3 covers 16 residues. With 4 bases removed from V and 0 bases from J, the gap between germline ends came to 16 bases. The V gene's germline CDR1 is DFQATT and CDR2 SNEGSKA (reference sequence). TCRdb passed the 5' RACE reads through MiXCR, listing each CDR3 protein once. The sample lists about 470,000 distinct CDR3 sequences, around a sixth seen once, with over 9% in the top ten. This receptor was obtained from an adult woman who had mild COVID-19 (a few samples of this study predate the infection). Cell type and time point are not known. The sequenced material came from PBMCs or a T cell subset sorted from them (not recorded which). This sequence joins TRBV20-1 and TRBJ1-5, with D uncertain. The CDR3 here is CSAKSSGAYSNQPQHF. CDR3 bases: TGCAGTGCTAAGTCGTCTGGTGCATATAGCAATCAGCCCCAGCATTTT.